One T cell receptor beta chain is described in this entry. The data originate from a study of response to subunit inactivated influenza vaccine. MiXCR, applied by TCRdb to the RT-PCR reads, yields one record per CDR3 protein. The data show around 570,000 distinct CDR3 sequences, about 10% seen once. The length of the CDR3 is 13 residues. Trimming cost V 4 bases and J 6 bases; bases outside gene matches: 7. CDR1 and CDR2 (germline): SGHRS, YFSETQ. These data are also associated with another study on T cells expressing NK-cell markers. Turning to that study: Production of TCR beta cDNA relied on 5'RACE template switching with UMIs. According to the study, TCR beta repertoires originated from sorted CD3+CD56+NKG2C+, CD3+CD56+NKG2C- and CD3+CD56-NKG2C+ T cells. About six donors carried dominant NKG2C+ clonotypes that made up about 1.0-7.0% of their CD8+ T cells.

The chain couples TRBV5-1 to TRBJ2-7, with TRBD1 identical over 7 bases. Sequenced here: PBMCs from blood, sampled on the day of vaccination. This TCR was recovered from a man aged 45-60 years who received an inactivated influenza vaccine. Written as DNA, the CDR3 is TGCGCCAGCAGCCTCGGACAGGTTCCCGAGCAGTACTTC. Its translation: CASSLGQVPEQYF.